This entry is about one TCR beta chain. Its antigen target is currently unknown. No base-level quality is on record; no much larger clone is a single base apart. As encoded in the germline V gene, CDR1 is LGHNT while CDR2 is FRNRAP. V is clipped by 4 bases and J by 1 base, and the sequence between their germline boundaries is 16 bases long. Including the terminal cysteine and phenylalanine, the CDR3 comprises 16 residues. Only the CDR3 part of the read is kept: 48 bases, read in frame from the first base. The sample belongs to a study of blood T cell repertoires in COVID-19 (TCRdb year 2020). Looking at the study overall: Samples from collaborators originated in the United States, Italy and Spain and spanned both the acute and convalescent phases of COVID-19. The material from the prospective study consisted of cDNA or gDNA derived from T cells, B-cell-depleted T cells, or PBMCs. Subjects who had been exposed to COVID-19, were actively infected with it, or had recovered from it provided the deeply sampled blood TCRbeta repertoires that made up the dataset. The repertoires were released in a freely available public database meant as a resource for research on the immune response to SARS-CoV-2. Samples were obtained from the ongoing ImmuneRACE study (first 160 participants) and from roughly 1,300 subjects provided by 6 global collaborators. Nearly every sample came with metadata listing a de-identified subject ID, COVID-19 status, age in years and sex. Where available, HLA class I and class II types were taken from metadata supplied by the sample provider and were not determined by assay-based typing. Results the study describes overall, beyond this receptor: How much clinical and demographic metadata was included differed by source and by participant, and the metadata was provided uncurated.

The collaborating institutions used their own protocols to collect whole blood in K2EDTA tubes. For TCRbeta analysis, collaborators shipped samples in one of three forms: frozen whole blood, isolated PBMCs, or DNA extracted from either of those sample types. The immunoSEQ Assay, a bias-controlled multiplex PCR, was used to amplify TCRbeta CDR3 regions from genomic DNA. In the source study's methods: Nucleated cell counts per sample were estimated from amplification of reference gene primers within the assay. To quantify the absolute abundance of each unique TCRbeta CDR3 rearrangement, sequence reads were collapsed and filtered. For each sample, productive Simpson clonality was calculated as the square root of Simpson's diversity index over productive rearrangements. Drawn from immuneACCESS, this table holds only the in-frame rearrangements with V and J called that TCRdb kept. Clones are partly lost; checked studies trace under half to an unresolved V gene and leave the rest unexplained. V, J and clone size derive from that table, while D and trimming were established from the DNA sequence. A total of around 97,000 clones appear in this sample, just under 85% of them only once. The ten most abundant clones make up more than 9% of the sample.

The clonotype originates from a man aged 70-80 years with acute or convalescent COVID-19. The sample was peripheral blood. The chain joins TRBV12-5 to TRBJ1-1; D gene: possibly TRBD1, on 5 matching bases. The DNA sequence is given as TGTGCTAGTGGTTCCGGGACTTTTGGCCGGAACACTGAAGCTTTCTTT. Translated, it gives CASGSGTFGRNTEAFF.